The 12 T cell receptor beta chains given below trace back to one sample, sequenced in a study of blood T cells in healthy people across ages. A sample-barcoded 5' primer and a J-beta primer mix were used in a second PCR of about 7 to 11 cycles. MiXCR was run by TCRdb on the 5' RACE reads, yielding one entry per CDR3 protein. The data show hundreds of thousands of distinct CDR3 sequences, over 45% seen once. Material: blood. The source is a man aged 30 to 39 in good health.

The chain links TRBV7-9 to TRBJ2-7, with TRBD1 identical over 8 bases. CDR1 and CDR2 (germline): SEHNR, FQNEAQ (reference sequence). This CDR3 is 12 amino acids long. V lost 5 bases and J lost 6; bases outside the gene matches: 3. CDR3 amino acids: CASSPGGLEQYF. DNA of the CDR3: TGTGCCAGCAGCCCAGGGGGCCTCGAGCAGTACTTC.

This clonotype was picked up a small number of times. The chain carries TRBV2 and TRBJ2-1; possibly TRBD2 for D (6 bases). The germline V gene encodes CDR1 SNHLY and CDR2 FYNNEI. The CDR3 has 13 residues. V was trimmed by 8 bases and J by 3 bases, leaving 11 bases between them. CDR3 nucleotides: TGTGCCAGCGTGGGGGGATTCTACAATGAGCAGTTCTTC. This gives the protein CASVGGFYNEQFF.

The chain carries TRBV7-9 and TRBJ2-7, with D maybe TRBD1 (6 bases). This CDR3 is 14 amino acids long. The ends were cut back, 6 bases at V and 3 bases at J, with 15 bases in the middle. In germline, CDR1 is SEHNR, CDR2 FQNEAQ (reference sequence). CDR3 nucleotides: TGTGCCAGCAGGACAGGATTCGGGCACTACGAGCAGTACTTC. Translation: CASRTGFGHYEQYF.

This CDR3 is CASSGGSTYEQYF. CDR3 nucleotide sequence: TGCGCCAGCAGCGGGGGGAGTACCTACGAGCAGTACTTC. The chain couples TRBV5-1 to TRBJ2-7; D perhaps matches TRBD2 (6 bases). The CDR3 is made up of 13 amino acids. In germline, CDR1 is SGHRS, CDR2 YFSETQ. Trimming took off 4 bases at V and 2 bases at J, with 10 bases between the two ends.

This chain links TRBV20-1 with TRBJ2-5, with a weak D call TRBD1 (6 bases). Looked up from germline, CDR1 is DFQATT and CDR2 is SNEGSKA (reference sequence). Trimming removed 4 bases from V and 2 bases from J, with 14 bases in between. The CDR3 loop spans 14 amino acids. The CDR3 DNA sequence: TGCAGTGCTACAAGAGGGGACACACAAGAGACCCAGTACTTC. Its translation is CSATRGDTQETQYF.

V gene TRBV7-9 combines with J gene TRBJ1-2; D gene ambiguous. The germline CDR1 and CDR2 sequences are SEHNR and FQNEAQ (reference sequence). V lost 5 bases and J 0 bases, leaving 10 bases between the germline ends. This CDR3 region has 14 residues. The CDR3 DNA follows: TGTGCCAGCAGCCCCACGGCTGCTAACTATGGCTACACCTTC. Translation gives CASSPTAANYGYTF.

CDR3 DNA: TGTGCCAGCAGCCAAGATCCGGGCCCACGGACCCAGTACTTC. Translating gives CASSQDPGPRTQYF. The genes are TRBV3-1 and TRBJ2-7; D is undetermined. With the DNA end fitting TRBJ2-5 better, the J assignment may be wrong. This CDR3 comprises 14 residues. Germline CDR1 is LGHDT and CDR2 is YNNKEL (reference sequence).

The chain combines TRBV7-2 with TRBJ2-1; D may be TRBD1 (5 bases). Germline V gene lookup returns CDR1 SGHTA and CDR2 FQGNSA. V was shortened by 3 bases and J by 0 bases, with 9 bases between the two germline ends. The CDR3 is 15 residues long. CDR3 region: CASSFFDSSYNEQFF. The CDR3, as DNA: TGTGCCAGCAGCTTTTTCGACAGCTCCTACAATGAGCAGTTCTTC.

Concerning this clonotype itself: One end of the junction does not line up with germline, which may come from a read error. The genes are TRBV20-1 and TRBJ1-3, with D perhaps matching TRBD1 (5 bases). Germline loops: CDR1 DFQATT, CDR2 SNEGSKA (reference sequence). The CDR3 is 13 amino acids. The CDR3 sequence is CSASREAGNAIYF. The CDR3 nucleotides are TGCAGTGCATCCAGGGAGGCTGGAAACGCCATATATTTT.

This clonotype was seen a handful of times. The chain uses TRBV7-2 and TRBJ2-1; 16 positions match TRBD2. Germline V CDR1 and CDR2: SGHTA, FQGNSA. The junction had 6 bases not matched to a gene; V was cut back by 8 bases and J by 2 bases. CDR3 length: 17 residues. In nucleotides, the CDR3 is TGTGCCAGCCAGGGACTAGCGGGAGGGACGGCCTACAATGAGCAGTTCTTC. Protein: CASQGLAGGTAYNEQFF. The complete variable domain, with remaining parts taken from reference TRBV7-2 and TRBJ2-1, reads GAGVSQSPSNKVTEKGKDVELRCDPISGHTALYWYRQSLGQGLEFLIYFQGNSAPDKSGLPSDRFSAERTGGSVSTLTIQRTQQEDSAVYLCASQGLAGGTAYNEQFFGPGTRLTVL.

The CDR3 region has the DNA TGCGCCAGCAGACCGGACAGGCACAATGAGCAGTTCTTC. It yields the protein CASRPDRHNEQFF. This sequence joins TRBV5-1 and TRBJ2-1; 7 bases are shared with TRBD1. The CDR3 runs to 13 residues. CDR1 and CDR2 (germline): SGHRS, YFSETQ. With 5 bases clipped from V and 5 bases from J, the junction kept 4 bases outside the gene matches.

This chain uses TRBV4-2 with TRBJ2-1, with 7 bases lining up with TRBD2. Germline CDR1 reads LGHNA; CDR2 reads YNFKEQ. CDR3 length equals 17 residues. The V segment lost 4 bases and the J segment 0 bases; nucleotides outside the gene matches: 9. The CDR3 DNA reads as TGTGCCAGCAGCCCTACAGACGGACTAGGCTCCTACAATGAGCAGTTCTTC. This translates into CASSPTDGLGSYNEQFF.